These 18 T cell receptor beta chains originate from one sample sequenced in a study of vaccination effects on CD4 cells after COVID-19. TCRdb's table, derived via immunoSEQ multiplex PCR, lists solely in-frame clones and lacks some. The table records around 28,000 clones, approximately 80% of them present only once. The antigens for these receptors are not known. Pools of viral peptides were used by the ViraFEST assay to expand antigen-specific CD4+ T cells ahead of sequencing. At the end of over 8 days of culture, CD4+ T cells were isolated. SARS-CoV-2 infection was confirmed by PCR in the person between March and December 2020. This specimen consisted of CD4+ T cells from PBMCs cultured with HCoV-NL63 spike peptides, obtained before COVID-19 vaccination. All receptors come from a human donor who had a prior SARS-CoV-2 infection.

The rearrangement uses TRBV7-3 and TRBJ1-1, with D unclear. V lost 2 bases to trimming and J lost 3 bases, with 7 bases between them. The CDR3 sequence is 13 residues long. Germline values: CDR1 SGHTA, CDR2 FQGTGA. The DNA for the CDR3 is TGTGCCAGCAGCTTATATCGGGACACTGAAGCTTTCTTT. It specifies CASSLYRDTEAFF.

J is TRBJ2-3 and V is TRBV6-5; possibly TRBD1 or TRBD2 for D (5 bases each). The germline gives CDR1 MNHEY, CDR2 SVGAGI. The CDR3 covers 11 residues. V dropped 6 bases and J dropped 13 bases, with 14 bases sitting between them. The CDR3 DNA is TGTGCCAGCAGGGGGACGGAAGCAGAGTATTTT. It yields the protein CASRGTEAEYF.

This sequence joins TRBV12-5 and TRBJ2-7; D gene ambiguous. The CDR3 spans 13 residues. V dropped 1 base and J dropped 7 bases, with 11 bases sitting between them. Germline loops: CDR1 LGHNT, CDR2 FRNRAP. The CDR3 sequence: CASGLAPVGEQYF. CDR3 nucleotide sequence: TGTGCTAGTGGTTTGGCCCCGGTGGGAGAGCAGTACTTC.

This chain uses TRBV5-8 with TRBJ2-5, with D perhaps matching TRBD1 or TRBD2 (5 bases each). The CDR3 has 15 amino acids. The ends were cut back, 4 bases at V and 4 bases at J, with 17 bases in the middle. The V gene's germline CDR1 is SGHTS and CDR2 YDEGEE. The CDR3 sequence is CASSDLIGTVETQYF. CDR3 sequence (DNA): TGTGCCAGCAGCGACCTCATAGGGACGGTAGAGACCCAGTACTTC.

This chain uses TRBV24-1 with TRBJ2-5; D gene ambiguous. Trimming took off 5 bases at V and 4 bases at J, with 4 bases between the two ends. From germline, CDR1 is KGHDR and CDR2 SFDVKD. The CDR3 is 11 residues long. The CDR3, as DNA: TGTGCCACCAGTGCGGGAGAGACCCAGTACTTC. Its translation is CATSAGETQYF.

The chain links TRBV6-5 to TRBJ1-5, with 9 bases that match TRBD1. The CDR3 runs 14 residues. V was clipped by 6 bases and J by 5 bases; unmatched bases: 5. Germline V lookup: CDR1 MNHEY, CDR2 SVGAGI. The CDR3 region has the DNA TGTGCCAGCAGCCCGACAGGGGGACATCAGCCCCAGCATTTT. Encoded protein: CASSPTGGHQPQHF.

The J gene is TRBJ2-7, the V gene TRBV15; D remains ambiguous. The V end was cut by 4 bases, the J end by 1 base, with 14 bases between. The CDR3 runs to 15 residues. CDR1 LNHNV and CDR2 YYDKDF come from the germline V gene (reference sequence). CDR3 region: CATSNPGIFSYEQYF. CDR3 nucleotides: TGTGCCACCAGCAACCCAGGTATTTTTTCCTACGAGCAGTACTTC.

The chain recombines TRBV6-5 with TRBJ2-2; D perhaps matches TRBD2 (5 bases). This CDR3 contains 14 residues. Germline loops: CDR1 MNHEY, CDR2 SVGAGI. The ends were cut back, 6 bases at V and 8 bases at J, with 16 bases in the middle. DNA of the CDR3: TGTGCCAGCAGCGGCAGGACTCCCGAGGGGGAGCTGTTTTTT. Translation: CASSGRTPEGELFF.

This clone has a handful of counts. This sequence joins TRBV6-2 or TRBV6-3 and TRBJ1-1; D may be TRBD1 (5 bases). The length of the CDR3 is 13 residues. V gave up 2 bases and J gave up 10 bases, with 14 bases separating them. The germline CDR1 and CDR2 sequences are MNHEY and SVGEGT. As DNA, the CDR3 is TGTGCCAGCAGTTACAGGGCTGGGGCGGGAGCTTTCTTT. Its protein is CASSYRAGAGAFF.

The genes are TRBV2 and TRBJ2-1; TRBD2 might be the D (6 bases). Germline CDR1 is SNHLY and CDR2 is FYNNEI. V dropped 4 bases and J dropped 8 bases, with 18 bases sitting between them. The CDR3 contains 15 residues. In DNA form, the CDR3 reads TGTGCCAGCAGTGGTGCTAGCGTTTGGCACTATGAGCAGTTCTTC. Encoded protein: CASSGASVWHYEQFF.

This clone was recorded a few times. V usage is TRBV2 and J usage is TRBJ1-1, with D perhaps TRBD1 (6 bases). The CDR3 runs to 13 residues. V was cut by 10 bases and J by 2 bases, with 14 bases left in between. CDR1 and CDR2 (germline): SNHLY, FYNNEI. In nucleotides, the CDR3 is TGTGCCACCAGAGAACAGGGAAACACTGAAGCTTTCTTT. Translation: CATREQGNTEAFF.

The gene calls are TRBV27 and TRBJ1-1, with D perhaps TRBD1 (5 bases). Germline V gene data show CDR1 as MNHEY and CDR2 as SMNVEV (reference sequence). This CDR3 is built from 16 residues. V was pared by 2 bases and J by 3 bases, with 16 bases between. CDR3 sequence: CASSLKGRRIDTEAFF. DNA of the CDR3: TGTGCCAGCAGTTTAAAGGGGCGCAGGATCGACACTGAAGCTTTCTTT.

The chain has TRBV7-3 and TRBJ2-1; D might be TRBD2 (5 bases). V lost 2 bases, J lost 6 bases, and 14 bases lay in between. The germline gives CDR1 SGHTA, CDR2 FQGTGA. The CDR3 is 15 amino acids. The CDR3 bases are TGTGCCAGCAGCTTACATTTCTCACGGGGCAATGAGCAGTTCTTC. Protein: CASSLHFSRGNEQFF.

V gene TRBV7-8 combines with J gene TRBJ1-1; no definite D call. Germline V CDR1 and CDR2: SGHVS, FQNEAQ. This CDR3 region has 13 residues. The germline V and J ends were trimmed by 1 base and 4 bases, with 7 bases remaining between them. Here the CDR3 DNA reads TGTGCCAGCAGCTTAGATCGGGGCACTGAAGCTTTCTTT. Amino acid sequence: CASSLDRGTEAFF.

The J gene is TRBJ2-1, the V gene TRBV10-3; a possible D gene is TRBD2 (5 bases). V was pared by 2 bases and J by 3 bases, with 11 bases between. This CDR3 comprises 15 residues. Germline V gives CDR1 ENHRY, CDR2 SYGVKD. The CDR3 protein is CAISEASGLYNEQFF. Here the CDR3 DNA reads TGTGCCATCAGTGAGGCGAGCGGACTCTACAATGAGCAGTTCTTC.

The chain combines TRBV27 with TRBJ2-7; 7 nucleotides line up with TRBD2. Trimming took 2 bases from V and 0 from J; bases not matched to a gene: 7. Germline assignment: CDR1 MNHEY and CDR2 SMNVEV (reference sequence). The CDR3 is 16 amino acids. The CDR3 loop is CASSLTRGDGSYEQYF. In DNA, the CDR3 is TGTGCCAGCAGTTTAACCCGGGGGGACGGCTCCTACGAGCAGTACTTC.

This sequence joins TRBV3-1 (or the pseudogene TRBV3-2) and TRBJ2-3, with 11 bases fitting TRBD2. V shed 2 bases, J shed 5 bases, and the junction held 3 bases outside the gene matches. This CDR3 region has 15 residues. Germline values: CDR1 LGHDT, CDR2 YNNKEL (reference sequence). In DNA form, the CDR3 reads TGTGCCAGCAGCCAACTACTAGCGGGGGAAGATACGCAGTATTTT. Residues: CASSQLLAGEDTQYF.

The V gene is TRBV5-8, the J gene TRBJ1-5; no clear D. The CDR3 contains 18 residues. The germline gives CDR1 SGHTS, CDR2 YDEGEE. Trimming took off 5 bases at V and 0 bases at J, with 21 bases between the two ends. The CDR3 is CASRGWRNAVNSNQPQHF. In DNA, the CDR3 is TGTGCCAGCAGGGGATGGCGGAATGCTGTCAATAGCAATCAGCCCCAGCATTTT.